The 21 T cell receptor beta chains below all came from one sample that was sequenced in a study of blood T cell repertoires in COVID-19. Sequencing used immunoSEQ multiplex PCR; TCRdb keeps in-frame clones, though not all of them. The sample holds about 240,000 clones, roughly four fifths seen once. Sequenced input: peripheral blood. These receptors were taken from a woman between 70 and 85 years old with acute or convalescent COVID-19.

The V call is TRBV5-5, the J call TRBJ1-4; 8 bases line up with TRBD1. J was trimmed by 7 bases and V by 3 bases; bases with no gene match: 14. The CDR3 consists of 17 residues. CDR1 SGHKS and CDR2 YYEKEE come from the germline V gene (reference sequence). The CDR3 here is CASSSLGGDRGGEKLFF. The CDR3 DNA follows: TGTGCCAGCAGCTCCTTAGGGGGAGACAGGGGAGGTGAAAAACTGTTTTTT.

The CDR3 sequence: CASSLQSLRYEQYF. The CDR3 DNA reads TGTGCCAGCAGCTTGCAGTCCCTCCGCTACGAGCAGTACTTC. This rearrangement joins TRBV5-6 to TRBJ2-7; D call uncertain. Germline-derived CDR1 and CDR2 are SGHDT and YYEEEE. V was trimmed by 1 base and J by 3 bases, leaving 11 bases between them. The CDR3 is 14 residues long.

As DNA, the CDR3 is TGTGCCAGCAGCCAAGATCGAGATCAGCCCCAGCATTTT. Its protein product is CASSQDRDQPQHF. The chain employs TRBV3-1 (or the pseudogene TRBV3-2) and TRBJ1-5; no reliable D call. This CDR3 has 13 amino acids. Germline values: CDR1 LGHDT, CDR2 YNNKEL (reference sequence). V lost 0 bases and J 5 bases, leaving 5 bases between the germline ends.

The rearrangement links TRBV5-6 to TRBJ2-3; D gene ambiguous. Germline values: CDR1 SGHDT, CDR2 YYEEEE. The CDR3 runs to 13 residues. The ends were cut back, 4 bases at V and 7 bases at J, with 13 bases in the middle. The DNA of the CDR3 is TGTGCCAGCAGCCGGCTTGGAGCGAATACGCAGTATTTT. Translated: CASSRLGANTQYF.

In this sample, this clone turned up once. The rearrangement joins TRBV5-1 to TRBJ2-1, with D possibly being TRBD1 (5 bases). CDR1 SGHRS and CDR2 YFSETQ come from the germline V gene. V was cut by 0 bases and J by 10 bases, with 11 bases left in between. CDR3 length: 13 amino acids. DNA for the CDR3: TGCGCCAGCAGCTTGGGTCCTGACAGCGAGCAGTTCTTC. It codes for CASSLGPDSEQFF.

This clone was recorded only once. This chain uses TRBV5-6 with TRBJ1-2, with D tentatively TRBD1 (5 bases). Germline-derived CDR1 and CDR2 are SGHDT and YYEEEE. The V end was cut by 6 bases, the J end by 4 bases, with 16 bases between. CDR3 length: 14 residues. This chain's CDR3 is CASKWGRATYGYTF. CDR3 nucleotide sequence: TGTGCCAGCAAATGGGGCAGGGCCACCTATGGCTACACCTTC.

The genes are TRBV27 and TRBJ1-5, with 7 bases lining up with TRBD1. The J segment lost 4 bases and the V segment lost 3 bases, leaving 6 bases of the junction unmatched. Looked up from germline, CDR1 is MNHEY and CDR2 is SMNVEV (reference sequence). The CDR3 contains 15 residues. CDR3 region: CASSFTGALNQPQHF. In DNA, the CDR3 is TGTGCCAGCAGTTTTACAGGGGCGTTAAATCAGCCCCAGCATTTT.

The chain joins TRBV1 to TRBJ1-3. TRBV1 represents a pseudogene. CDR3 size: 17 residues. The CDR3 bases are TGCACCAGCAGCCCAAGAAGATCCGGGGTGGAAGGAAACACCATATATTTT. It codes for CTSSPRRSGVEGNTIYF.

The V gene is TRBV10-3, the J gene TRBJ2-1, with no clear D. Trimming removed 3 bases at V and 5 bases at J, with 14 bases between. This CDR3 is 15 amino acids long. Germline V lookup: CDR1 ENHRY, CDR2 SYGVKD. DNA for the CDR3: TGTGCCATCAGTGATAGTTTCACAGCCAACAATGAGCAGTTCTTC. Protein: CAISDSFTANNEQFF.

The CDR3 loop is CASSLSQGGETQYF. The CDR3 coding sequence is TGTGCCAGCAGCTTAAGTCAGGGAGGGGAGACCCAGTACTTC. This chain connects TRBV7-9 to TRBJ2-5, with 7 bases that match TRBD2. The CDR3 extends over 14 amino acids. The V and J ends lost 2 bases and 5 bases, in that order; junction bases with no gene match: 5. Per germline, CDR1 SEHNR and CDR2 FQNEAQ (reference sequence).

The chain is built from TRBV19 and TRBJ2-7, with D possibly TRBD1 on 6 matching bases. The germline V gene has CDR1 LNHDA and CDR2 SQIVND (reference sequence). The CDR3 extends over 15 amino acids. V gave up 1 base and J gave up 3 bases, with 13 bases separating them. For the CDR3, the DNA is TGTGCCAGTAGTATAGTCGTCGACAGGTTCTACGAGCAGTACTTC. It specifies CASSIVVDRFYEQYF.

The chain carries TRBV3-1 (or the pseudogene TRBV3-2) and TRBJ1-4; D is possibly TRBD1 (6 bases). V was trimmed by 1 base and J by 6 bases, leaving 9 bases between them. CDR1 is LGHDT and CDR2 is YNNKEL in the germline V gene (reference sequence). CDR3 length: 14 amino acids. CDR3 DNA: TGTGCCAGCAGCCAAGGGGCAGGGGATGAAAAACTGTTTTTT. Translation gives CASSQGAGDEKLFF.

The chain employs TRBV7-2 and TRBJ1-2, with D unresolved. The CDR3 totals 15 residues. Trimming pared 1 base from V and 0 bases from J, leaving 9 bases between. CDR1 SGHTA and CDR2 FQGNSA come from the germline V gene. The CDR3 DNA reads as TGTGCCAGCAGCTTAGTCCCAGAAACTAACTATGGCTACACCTTC. Encoded protein: CASSLVPETNYGYTF.

The chain joins TRBV20-1 to TRBJ2-7; D possibly corresponds to TRBD2 (5 bases). The CDR3 is 11 residues long. V lost 6 bases to trimming and J lost 2 bases, with 8 bases between them. The germline V gene encodes CDR1 DFQATT and CDR2 SNEGSKA (reference sequence). This CDR3 reads CSASGTYEQYF. The CDR3 region has the DNA TGCAGTGCGTCCGGGACCTACGAGCAGTACTTC.

This clone appeared once. The V and J genes are TRBV19 and TRBJ1-1; D gene ambiguous. Germline lookup yields CDR1 LNHDA and CDR2 SQIVND (reference sequence). The CDR3 length is 15 residues. With 4 bases removed from V and 0 bases from J, the gap between germline ends came to 12 bases. This CDR3 reads CASSKIPGLNTEAFF. The CDR3 DNA is TGTGCCAGTAGTAAAATTCCGGGTTTGAACACTGAAGCTTTCTTT.

The chain couples TRBV5-1 to TRBJ2-5; 8 bases are shared with TRBD2. Germline trimming cut 3 bases from V and 5 bases from J; bases unmatched to any gene: 9. This CDR3 has 15 residues. From germline, CDR1 is SGHRS and CDR2 YFSETQ. The CDR3: CASSSSRAGVETQYF. CDR3 bases: TGCGCCAGCAGCTCCTCCAGAGCGGGGGTTGAGACCCAGTACTTC.

The chain is built from TRBV19 and TRBJ2-2; 8 bases are shared with TRBD1. Per germline, CDR1 LNHDA and CDR2 SQIVND (reference sequence). This CDR3 is 15 amino acids long. V was clipped by 6 bases and J by 4 bases; unmatched bases: 7. CDR3 coding DNA: TGTGCCAGTAGCCGGACAGGGTTTGCCACCGGGGAGCTGTTTTTT. Its protein product is CASSRTGFATGELFF.

CDR3 amino acids: CASSPRQTSSEQYF. CDR3 coding DNA: TGTGCCAGCAGCCCCAGACAGACCTCCAGCGAGCAGTACTTC. J is TRBJ2-7 and V is TRBV3-1 (or the pseudogene TRBV3-2); D is perhaps TRBD1 (5 bases). This CDR3 comprises 14 residues. Germline CDR1 is LGHDT and CDR2 is YNNKEL (reference sequence). Between the trimmed V and J ends, which lost 4 bases and 6 bases, there was a span of 16 bases.

The chain combines TRBV28 with TRBJ1-2; D remains ambiguous. V shed 2 bases and J shed 4 bases, with 8 bases lying between them. The CDR3 extends over 13 amino acids. The germline gives CDR1 MDHEN, CDR2 SYDVKM. The CDR3 bases are TGTGCCAGCAGTTTAGACACTTCCTATGGCTACACCTTC. It codes for CASSLDTSYGYTF.

This clone was seen only a few times. The chain joins TRBV6-1 to TRBJ2-4, with D possibly matching TRBD2 (6 bases). The CDR3 runs to 15 residues. Germline CDR1 reads MNHNS; CDR2 reads SASEGT. V was pared by 0 bases and J by 9 bases, with 15 bases between. The CDR3 nucleotides read TGTGCCAGCAGTGAAGCCTCCGGGACTTATAGCATTCAGTACTTC. It specifies CASSEASGTYSIQYF.

The genes are TRBV28 and TRBJ1-4, with TRBD1 matching over 9 bases. Germline V gene data show CDR1 as MDHEN and CDR2 as SYDVKM. V lost 10 bases and J lost 7; bases outside the gene matches: 13. The CDR3 has 15 amino acids. CDR3 protein: CATDRNRGLVEKLFF. CDR3 DNA sequence: TGTGCCACTGACAGGAACAGGGGGCTCGTTGAAAAACTGTTTTTT. The full variable domain, completed using reference TRBV28 and TRBJ1-4, is DVKVTQSSRYLVKRTGEKVFLECVQDMDHENMFWYRQDPGLGLRLIYFSYDVKMKEKGDIPEGYSVSREKKERFSLILESASTNQTSMYLCATDRNRGLVEKLFFGSGTQLSVL.